This T cell receptor (beta chain) comes out of a study of identifying expanded T cells in peripheral blood (dated by TCRdb to the late 2010s). Study-level background: Four technical replicates, made by sequencing separate aliquots from the same pool of genomic DNA, were compared pairwise.

The immunoSEQ Assay, which relies on bias-controlled multiplex PCR amplification of genomic DNA, was used to profile TCRbeta CDR3 regions. Per the source publication's procedure: To quantify the absolute abundance of each unique TCRbeta CDR3 region, the sequences were collapsed and filtered. Two models were used to test differential abundance: a binomial model (Fisher-equivalent) and a beta-binomial model that adds time-dependent variance fitted from healthy donors. Clones with fewer than 5 combined templates were removed, and a clone was called differentially abundant if the clone's Benjamini-Hochberg FDR was below 0.01. Beta-binomial variance was modeled as a function of total template count across the two samples using the form v = (b*log(k)+a)^2. In its TCRdb copy, this immuneACCESS table keeps in-frame sequences only and misses some clones. Where compared with another copy, unresolved V genes explain less than half of these, and the others have no known cause. V, J and clone size were drawn from that table, and D and trimming were deduced from the DNA. This sample holds about 100,000 clones; 80% to 90% were observed only once. 5.5% to 6.5% of the sample is in the top ten clones.

V has 0 bases trimmed and J has 7 bases trimmed; junction bases matching no gene number 5. The CDR3 numbers 14 residues from cysteine through phenylalanine. Just CDR3 DNA is preserved here, 42 bases in frame from base 1. CDR1 is given as LGHNA and CDR2 as YSLEER, both from the germline V gene. The paper as a whole reports these results and caveats: Across all healthy-donor time intervals, the beta-binomial model significantly cut both the number of clones called differentially abundant and the false-positive rate. The binomial model flagged about 1.1 differentially abundant clones between technical replicates but about 16 over roughly 2 weeks and approximately 18 over around 4 weeks. For all healthy donors, the variance in clone template counts between approximately 2-week samples rose significantly as total template count increased. The authors expected biological variance in healthy repertoires might increase further over much longer intervals such as months to years.

With regard to this clone: Its antigen specificity is not known. No clone much larger than this one lies a single base away; base qualities are absent.

During the collection period, no infections or other immune events were recorded for the healthy donors. Blood repertoires from healthy donors were used as a training cohort for calibrating time-dependent variance in a beta-binomial model of differential abundance of T-cell clones. There were some ten healthy donors in the training cohort, of whom 3 were female and 7 were male. On average the donors were approximately 43 years old, and their ages spanned about 29 to 65 years. Whole blood from each healthy donor was obtained from a commercial supplier and was collected at three time points around 15 days apart. For immunosequencing, genomic DNA was extracted from whole blood that had not been sorted.

The sequence came from a person between 18 and 75 years old in good health. The V gene is TRBV4-3 and the J gene is TRBJ2-7, and 8 junctional nucleotides match TRBD1. The sequencing sample was made of blood. The CDR3: CASSQEAGGREQYF. The sequence in DNA is TGCGCCAGCAGCCAAGAGGCAGGGGGCAGGGAGCAGTACTTC.